This T cell receptor (beta chain) was sequenced during a study of blood T cell repertoires in COVID-19. On the study more broadly: Samples of COVID-19 (acute and convalescent) were obtained from the United States, Italy and Spain.

V gave up 7 bases and J gave up 0 bases, with 7 bases separating them. CDR1 is SGHAT, CDR2 FQNNGV, per germline. This CDR3 is built from 14 residues. Clones were sequenced by immunoSEQ multiplex PCR, and TCRdb holds only the in-frame ones, with some missing. The table records about 240,000 clones, 85% of them present only once. The sequencing sample was made of peripheral blood. The sequence derives from a woman aged 55-69 years with active or convalescent COVID-19. The rearrangement links TRBV11-2 to TRBJ2-6; D ambiguous. The CDR3: CASTGPSGANVLTF. DNA of the CDR3: TGTGCCAGCACAGGCCCCTCTGGGGCCAACGTCCTGACTTTC.